These 15 T cell receptor beta chains were all obtained from the same sample, sequenced in a study of Ad26.COV2.S vaccination and SARS-CoV-2 variants. Libraries were prepared by immunoSEQ multiplex PCR; TCRdb keeps only in-frame clonotypes and omits some of them. Altogether around 420,000 clones are present, over 75% being singletons, with the ten largest covering less than 4.5%. The treatment is: over 15 received Ad26.COV2.S at low or high dose, single or two shots; roughly 5 received placebo; per-sample allocation not given. Samples came from day 63 after the first vaccine or placebo injection. The source material was peripheral blood, sampled in a trial of Ad26.COV2.S vaccine versus placebo. Every receptor here comes from a person aged 18 to 65 who received the Ad26.COV2.S COVID-19 vaccine or a placebo.

The V and J genes are TRBV5-5 and TRBJ2-2; D tentatively reads TRBD1 or TRBD2 (5 bases each). Germline loops: CDR1 SGHKS, CDR2 YYEKEE (reference sequence). The V end lost 2 bases, the J end lost 5 bases, and 13 bases lay between the germline ends. CDR3 length equals 15 residues. CDR3: CASSFAGAGTGELFF. CDR3 nucleotide sequence: TGTGCCAGCAGCTTCGCCGGGGCAGGGACCGGGGAGCTGTTTTTT. Together with reference TRBV5-5 and TRBJ2-2, the CDR3 gives the full variable domain: DAGVTQSPTHLIKTRGQQVTLRCSPISGHKSVSWYQQVLGQGPQFIFQYYEKEERGRGNFPDRFSARQFPNYSSELNVNALLLGDSALYLCASSFAGAGTGELFFGEGSRLTVL.

The gene calls are TRBV7-8 and TRBJ2-1; the D gene could be TRBD1 or TRBD2 (5 bases each). Trimming took off 2 bases at V and 5 bases at J, with 13 bases between the two ends. The CDR3 is made up of 15 amino acids. Germline-derived CDR1 and CDR2 are SGHVS and FQNEAQ. The CDR3 DNA reads as TGTGCCAGCAGCTTACCGCCGGGGCTTAACAATGAGCAGTTCTTC. The encoded protein is CASSLPPGLNNEQFF.

This clone came up once. V and J are TRBV30 and TRBJ1-6, with a possible D match to TRBD1 (6 bases). The V gene's germline CDR1 is GTSNPN and CDR2 SVGIG (reference sequence). The CDR3 extends over 14 amino acids. Deletions cut 3 bases from V and 9 bases from J, with 15 bases between. The CDR3 reads CAWSERRGGSPLHF. In DNA, the CDR3 is TGTGCCTGGAGCGAAAGAAGGGGGGGTTCACCCCTCCACTTT.

This sequence joins TRBV11-1 and TRBJ1-6, with unresolved D. The CDR3 covers 13 residues. The germline V gene encodes CDR1 SGHAT and CDR2 FQDESV (reference sequence). The germline V and J ends were trimmed by 5 bases and 8 bases, with 10 bases remaining between them. CDR3 loop: CASSRSRDSPLHF. In DNA form, the CDR3 reads TGTGCCAGCAGCCGGTCGCGGGATTCACCCCTCCACTTT.

The V call is TRBV5-1, the J call TRBJ1-2; TRBD1 matches 8 bases. The CDR3 covers 14 residues. Unmatched junction bases numbered 4, after V lost 0 bases and J lost 6 bases. The germline CDR1 and CDR2 sequences are SGHRS and YFSETQ. DNA of the CDR3: TGCGCCAGCAGCTTGGGAGGGGACAGGCATGGCTACACCTTC. Protein product: CASSLGGDRHGYTF.

The V and J genes are TRBV4-1 and TRBJ1-5, with D possibly being TRBD1 (6 bases). The CDR3 is 15 residues long. Between the trimmed V and J ends, which lost 2 bases and 7 bases, there was a span of 15 bases. Germline lookup yields CDR1 MGHRA and CDR2 YSYEKL. Here the CDR3 reads CASSQHPGVGQPQHF. The CDR3 nucleotides read TGCGCCAGCAGCCAACATCCAGGGGTTGGGCAGCCCCAGCATTTT.

V gene TRBV27 combines with J gene TRBJ1-6; D is unclear. Germline V gene sequence: CDR1 MNHEY, CDR2 SMNVEV (reference sequence). The V end lost 7 bases, the J end lost 10 bases, and 17 bases lay between the germline ends. CDR3 length: 14 residues. The CDR3 is CASTPRGTSSPLHF. Here the CDR3 DNA reads TGTGCCAGCACCCCCCGGGGTACCTCCTCACCCCTCCACTTT.

The chain carries TRBV7-2 and TRBJ2-7; D is possibly TRBD2 (6 bases). The CDR3 runs 15 residues. V lost 5 bases to trimming and J lost 3 bases, with 17 bases between them. Germline V CDR1 and CDR2: SGHTA, FQGNSA. The CDR3 protein is CASSPQGGSGYEQYF. The CDR3 nucleotides are TGTGCCAGCAGCCCCCAAGGAGGGAGTGGCTACGAGCAGTACTTC.

This clone was observed a few times. The chain couples TRBV7-8 to TRBJ1-2; tentatively, D is TRBD1 (5 bases). V was pared by 1 base and J by 4 bases, with 13 bases between. There are 15 residues in the CDR3. Germline V CDR1 and CDR2: SGHVS, FQNEAQ. CDR3 nucleotide sequence: TGTGCCAGCAGCTTAGAGGTCCGGACACCCTATGGCTACACCTTC. This encodes CASSLEVRTPYGYTF.

The chain has TRBV4-1 and TRBJ2-6; TRBD1 matches at 7 bases. The CDR3 extends over 17 amino acids. The J segment lost 0 bases and the V segment lost 3 bases, leaving 5 bases of the junction unmatched. CDR1 and CDR2 from the germline V gene are MGHRA and YSYEKL. The CDR3 nucleotides are TGCGCCAGCAGCCAGACAGGGCTCGGCTCTGGGGCCAACGTCCTGACTTTC. The encoded protein is CASSQTGLGSGANVLTF.

The chain uses TRBV5-4 and TRBJ2-5, with TRBD1 matching over 7 bases. The CDR3 runs 14 residues. Germline CDR1 is SGHNT and CDR2 is YYREEE (reference sequence). The V and J ends lost 0 bases and 3 bases, in that order; junction bases with no gene match: 2. The chain's CDR3 is CASSLVGTEETQYF. The DNA of the CDR3 is TGTGCCAGCAGCTTGGTTGGGACAGAAGAGACCCAGTACTTC. Supplemented by reference TRBV5-4 and TRBJ2-5, the full variable domain reads ETGVTQSPTHLIKTRGQQVTLRCSSQSGHNTVSWYQQALGQGPQFIFQYYREEENGRGNFPPRFSGLQFPNYSSELNVNALELDDSALYLCASSLVGTEETQYFGPGTRLLVL.

This rearrangement joins TRBV27 to TRBJ2-7; D is ambiguous. CDR1 MNHEY and CDR2 SMNVEV come from the germline V gene (reference sequence). The CDR3 is 13 amino acids. Trimming pared 2 bases from V and 3 bases from J, leaving 8 bases between. The DNA of the CDR3 is TGTGCCAGCAGTTTAGACGGATTCTACGAGCAGTACTTC. Residues: CASSLDGFYEQYF.

This clone has just a few counts. This chain links TRBV5-6 with TRBJ1-1; TRBD1 might be the D (5 bases). The CDR3 totals 13 residues. Germline V CDR1 and CDR2: SGHDT, YYEEEE. Trimming pared 3 bases from V and 4 bases from J, leaving 10 bases between. The CDR3 bases are TGTGCCAGCAGCTCAGGGTTCTTCACTGAAGCTTTCTTT. Protein: CASSSGFFTEAFF.

DNA of the CDR3: TGTGCCAGCAGTACACAGGGGGGTGGGGAGACCCAGTACTTC. Translated, it gives CASSTQGGGETQYF. The chain combines TRBV2 with TRBJ2-5, with 8 bases that match TRBD1. The ends lost 5 bases at V and 5 bases at J; junction bases unmatched: 7. Germline V gene sequence: CDR1 SNHLY, CDR2 FYNNEI. This CDR3 spans 14 amino acids.

The V call is TRBV11-2, the J call TRBJ2-7; D is perhaps TRBD1 or TRBD2 (5 bases each). CDR1 and CDR2 (germline): SGHAT, FQNNGV. Deletions cut 3 bases from V and 2 bases from J, with 11 bases between. This CDR3 has 14 amino acids. The DNA for the CDR3 is TGTGCCAGCAGCTTCCGGGACGGGACCTACGAGCAGTACTTC. Its protein is CASSFRDGTYEQYF.